The clone carrying this TCR beta chain showed up just once. This specimen comes from a study of response to subunit inactivated influenza vaccine. TCRdb re-called the RT-PCR reads through MiXCR, storing one row per CDR3 protein. Found here are about 170,000 distinct CDR3 sequences, more than 10% of them singletons; the top ten hold roughly 29%. Another study also made use of these data, one on T cells expressing NK-cell markers. That paper states: The authors generated TCR beta cDNA through 5'RACE template switching with UMIs. Repertoire data for TCR beta were derived from sorted T cells (CD3+CD56+NKG2C+, CD3+CD56+NKG2C- and CD3+CD56-NKG2C+). Restricting sorting to alpha-beta TCR T cells was achieved in several experiments by an anti-gamma-delta TCR antibody.

The sample in question was CD8+ T cells sorted from PBMCs, obtained roughly 13 days after vaccination. The receptor comes from a man aged 50 to 59 who received an inactivated influenza vaccine.

CDR3 bases: TGTGCCAGCAGCTTAGATTGGACAGGCGACCGGGGAGCTTTCTTT. It specifies CASSLDWTGDRGAFF. The V and J genes are TRBV11-1 and TRBJ1-1; 7 bases fit TRBD1. This CDR3 is 15 amino acids long. Germline CDR1 reads SGHAT; CDR2 reads FQDESV (reference sequence). V was pared by 1 base and J by 10 bases, with 12 bases of the junction left unmatched.